Listed below are T cell receptor beta chains from one sample, sequenced in a study of human thymus T cells. Sequencing used immunoSEQ multiplex PCR; TCRdb keeps in-frame clones, though not all of them. The sample lists fewer than 90,000 clones; roughly 96% were seen once. Sequencing input: thymus tissue. Receptors originate from a boy under two years old with a congenital heart defect but otherwise immunologically healthy. Both conserved end residues are part of each CDR3. A D gene is named only where the DNA matches it firmly. Clone size appears in some rows only: once, few, many, or a class for an expanded clone.

V gene: TRBV23-1; clone size: .; D gene: TRBD1; J gene: TRBJ2-3; CDR3 DNA: TGCGCCAGCAGTCCGACACAGGACAGGATCACAGATACGCAGTATTTT; CDR3 protein: CASSPTQDRITDTQYF
V gene: TRBV19; clone size: .; D gene: .; J gene: TRBJ1-2; CDR3 DNA: TGTGCCAGAGATGGCCCTCTTAAAACAGGGAATGATGGCTACACCTTC; CDR3 protein: CARDGPLKTGNDGYTF
V gene: TRBV9; clone size: .; D gene: TRBD2; J gene: TRBJ2-2; CDR3 DNA: TGTGCCAGCAGCGCGAGGGGACTAGCGGGAAGGCTGCGGACCACCGGGGAGCTGTTTTTT; CDR3 protein: CASSARGLAGRLRTTGELFF
V gene: TRBV27; clone size: .; D gene: .; J gene: TRBJ1-4; CDR3 DNA: TGTGCCAGCGGTACAGTCCAAAAAGGGGACGAAAAACTGTTTTTT; CDR3 protein: CASGTVQKGDEKLFF
V gene: TRBV19; clone size: .; D gene: TRBD1; J gene: TRBJ1-5; CDR3 DNA: TGTGCCAGTAGTCGCACAAACCACGACAGGGTTCCTAGTCAGCCCCAGCATTTT; CDR3 protein: CASSRTNHDRVPSQPQHF
V gene: TRBV9; clone size: .; D gene: .; J gene: TRBJ2-7; CDR3 DNA: TGTGCCAGCAGCGAGACAGTCAGGGGCGAGCAGTACTTC; CDR3 protein: CASSETVRGEQYF
V gene: TRBV5-1; clone size: .; D gene: TRBD1; J gene: TRBJ2-7; CDR3 DNA: TGCGCCAGCAGCTTGGACAGGGGTCGGGACGAGCAGTACTTC; CDR3 protein: CASSLDRGRDEQYF
V gene: TRBV6-6; clone size: .; D gene: .; J gene: TRBJ2-1; CDR3 DNA: TGTGCCAGCAGTTCTTATCAGGACAATGAGCAGTTCTTC; CDR3 protein: CASSSYQDNEQFF
V gene: TRBV2; clone size: .; D gene: TRBD1; J gene: TRBJ1-4; CDR3 DNA: TGTGCCAGCAGGGGACTTGACAGGGGAGACGAAAAACTGTTTTTT; CDR3 protein: CASRGLDRGDEKLFF
V gene: TRBV5-1; clone size: .; D gene: TRBD2; J gene: TRBJ2-7; CDR3 DNA: TGCGCCAGCAGCACCCGGACTAGCGGGAGCTACGAGCAGTACTTC; CDR3 protein: CASSTRTSGSYEQYF
V gene: TRBV10-3; clone size: .; D gene: TRBD1; J gene: TRBJ1-2; CDR3 DNA: TGTGCCATCACCCGGACAGGGGGGTGGTTAGCTAACTATGGCTACACCTTC; CDR3 protein: CAITRTGGWLANYGYTF
V gene: TRBV15; clone size: .; D gene: TRBD2; J gene: TRBJ2-7; CDR3 DNA: TGTGCCACCAGCAGAGCCGGGAGGGCTCCGTACCACGAGCAGTACTTC; CDR3 protein: CATSRAGRAPYHEQYF
V gene: TRBV9; clone size: .; D gene: .; J gene: TRBJ1-1; CDR3 DNA: TGTGCCAGCAGCGTCAGCCCCATGAACACTGAAGCTTTCTTT; CDR3 protein: CASSVSPMNTEAFF
V gene: TRBV4-1; clone size: .; D gene: TRBD2; J gene: TRBJ2-7; CDR3 DNA: TGCGCCAGCAGCCGGGCCCCTAGCGGGGGAACTTACGAGCAGTACTTC; CDR3 protein: CASSRAPSGGTYEQYF
V gene: TRBV6-6; clone size: .; D gene: .; J gene: TRBJ1-1; CDR3 DNA: TGTGCCAGCAGTCGCCGGACAAGGGGTAACACTGAAGCTTTCTTT; CDR3 protein: CASSRRTRGNTEAFF
V gene: TRBV5-1; clone size: .; D gene: TRBD1; J gene: TRBJ1-1; CDR3 DNA: TGCGCCAGCAGCCCCCGACAGGGGAAGGGCACTGAAGCTTTCTTT; CDR3 protein: CASSPRQGKGTEAFF
V gene: TRBV7-9; clone size: .; D gene: .; J gene: TRBJ2-1; CDR3 DNA: TGTGCCAGCAGCTTCGACGTGAAGGGATCTTACAATGAGCAGTTCTTC; CDR3 protein: CASSFDVKGSYNEQFF
V gene: TRBV11-2; clone size: .; D gene: .; J gene: TRBJ2-4; CDR3 DNA: TGTGCCAGCAGCTTGTCCGGGGCCAACATTCAGTACTTC; CDR3 protein: CASSLSGANIQYF
V gene: TRBV6-1; clone size: once; D gene: TRBD1; J gene: TRBJ1-4; CDR3 DNA: TGTGCCAGCAGGAGGGCGGGACAGGGACGGGAAAAACTGTTTTTT; CDR3 protein: CASRRAGQGREKLFF
V gene: TRBV2; clone size: .; D gene: .; J gene: TRBJ1-2; CDR3 DNA: TGTGCCAGCAGTAGTAAGGGGTTGGATGGCTACACCTTC; CDR3 protein: CASSSKGLDGYTF
V gene: TRBV5-1; clone size: .; D gene: TRBD1; J gene: TRBJ2-1; CDR3 DNA: TGCGCCAGCAGCCCAACAGGGGGCATCTACAATGAGCAGTTCTTC; CDR3 protein: CASSPTGGIYNEQFF
V gene: TRBV6-5; clone size: once; D gene: TRBD1; J gene: TRBJ1-2; CDR3 DNA: TGTGCCAGCAGCCTCGAGCAACAGGGGCGCCGGGGCTACACCTTC; CDR3 protein: CASSLEQQGRRGYTF
V gene: TRBV11-2; clone size: .; D gene: .; J gene: TRBJ1-1; CDR3 DNA: TGTGCCAGCAGCCCGCTGGGTTCGATGGCTTTCTTT; CDR3 protein: CASSPLGSMAFF
V gene: TRBV5-1; clone size: .; D gene: TRBD2; J gene: TRBJ2-7; CDR3 DNA: TGCGCCAGCAGCATCGGGACTAGCGGGGGGGCCCACTCCTACGAGCAGTACTTC; CDR3 protein: CASSIGTSGGAHSYEQYF